Below are 27 T cell receptor beta chains sequenced from a single sample in a study of cytomegalovirus exposure and HLA in healthy donors (dated by TCRdb to 2016 to 2017). Library preparation employed the immunoSEQ multiplex PCR assay. A mixture of 60 forward primers for TCR Vbeta segments and 13 reverse primers for TCR Jbeta segments was used in the multiplex PCR. TCRdb took this table from immuneACCESS and kept in-frame rearrangements with V and J called. Such tables lack part of the clones; where checked against another copy, unresolved V genes explain under half of the gap, and the rest is unexplained. The table for this sample lists 150,000 to 200,000 clones; around four fifths of them were counted only once. The top ten clonotypes cover roughly 1.7% of the sample. The sequenced sample was PBMCs. These receptors were obtained from a man aged 35 to 55 in good health and CMV-seropositive.

The V and J genes are TRBV27 and TRBJ1-2; 7 nucleotides line up with TRBD1. V lost 3 bases, J lost 4 bases, and 8 bases stayed unmatched. CDR3 length: 15 residues. CDR1 and CDR2 from the germline V gene are MNHEY and SMNVEV (reference sequence). The DNA of the CDR3 is TGTGCCAGCAGTTTCGGTCCAGGGACAGCCTATGGCTACACCTTC. It is translated as CASSFGPGTAYGYTF.

The rearrangement links TRBV7-9 to TRBJ2-7; D is perhaps TRBD2 (6 bases). V lost 0 bases and J 1 base, leaving 13 bases between the germline ends. The germline V gene encodes CDR1 SEHNR and CDR2 FQNEAQ (reference sequence). CDR3 length: 16 residues. For the CDR3, the DNA is TGTGCCAGCAGCTTAGCGTTAGCGGTAGCTTCCTACGAGCAGTACTTC. Translation: CASSLALAVASYEQYF.

V gene TRBV6-6 combines with J gene TRBJ2-7; maybe TRBD2 (5 bases). The CDR3 has 11 residues. Trimming stripped 5 bases from V and 7 bases from J, with 9 bases between. From germline, CDR1 is MNHNY and CDR2 SVGAGI (reference sequence). The CDR3 DNA reads as TGTGCCAGCAGTAACGGAGGAGAGCAGTACTTC. This encodes CASSNGGEQYF.

The CDR3 nucleotides read TGTGCCAGCAGTCACGACAGGGGGCGCGTTGATAGGATTGGAAACACCATATATTTT. It is translated as CASSHDRGRVDRIGNTIYF. The rearrangement joins TRBV27 to TRBJ1-3; 10 bases are shared with TRBD1. Germline lookup yields CDR1 MNHEY and CDR2 SMNVEV (reference sequence). The trim removed 5 bases at V and 3 bases at J, leaving 16 bases unmatched. The CDR3 runs 19 residues.

The chain carries TRBV27 and TRBJ1-5, with D possibly TRBD1 on 5 matching bases. This CDR3 has 13 amino acids. Germline CDR1 and CDR2: MNHEY and SMNVEV (reference sequence). V lost 5 bases and J 7 bases, leaving 12 bases between the germline ends. CDR3 in amino acids: CASSKGLWQPQHF. CDR3 sequence (DNA): TGTGCCAGCAGTAAGGGGTTATGGCAGCCCCAGCATTTT.

The rearrangement links TRBV28 to TRBJ2-7; 7 bases align to TRBD2. This CDR3 is 13 amino acids long. CDR1 and CDR2 (germline): MDHEN, SYDVKM. The ends lost 4 bases at V and 2 bases at J; junction bases unmatched: 2. CDR3: CASSYGLAYEQYF. The CDR3 DNA is TGTGCCAGCAGTTATGGACTAGCCTACGAGCAGTACTTC.

The J gene is TRBJ1-6, the V gene TRBV5-1; TRBD1 matches 7 bases. Germline V lookup: CDR1 SGHRS, CDR2 YFSETQ. V shed 0 bases and J 7 bases; nucleotides not matched to a gene: 4. This CDR3 region has 15 residues. The DNA for the CDR3 is TGCGCCAGCAGCTTGGGGACAGGACAGAATTCACCCCTCCACTTT. This encodes CASSLGTGQNSPLHF.

The rearrangement links TRBV11-2 to TRBJ2-5; 10 bases are shared with TRBD2. CDR3 length: 16 amino acids. CDR1 and CDR2 (germline): SGHAT, FQNNGV. V shed 4 bases and J 7 bases; nucleotides not matched to a gene: 12. The CDR3 bases are TGTGCCAGCAGCTCCCCCTCTAGCGGGAGAAGCGTGACCCAGTACTTC. This codes for CASSSPSSGRSVTQYF.

V gene TRBV14 combines with J gene TRBJ2-7; D perhaps matches TRBD1 (6 bases). The CDR3 has 15 amino acids. Germline CDR1 and CDR2: SGHDN and FVKESK. Trimming took off 4 bases at V and 9 bases at J, with 22 bases between the two ends. CDR3: CASSPSPLTGQGQYF. CDR3 in DNA: TGTGCCAGCAGCCCCTCTCCCCTGACAGGCCAGGGGCAGTACTTC.

The CDR3, as DNA: TGTGCCAGTACCCAACTAGCAGGGGGCCGGAACACTGAAGCTTTCTTT. Amino acids: CASTQLAGGRNTEAFF. The genes are TRBV19 and TRBJ1-1; 8 bases agree with TRBD1. The CDR3 has 16 residues. V was pared by 7 bases and J by 1 base, with 11 bases of the junction left unmatched. Per the germline V gene, CDR1 is LNHDA and CDR2 is SQIVND (reference sequence).

The rearrangement links TRBV15 to TRBJ2-7; 8 nucleotides line up with TRBD2. Germline lookup yields CDR1 LNHNV and CDR2 YYDKDF (reference sequence). CDR3 length: 14 amino acids. Trimming cost V 2 bases and J 4 bases; bases outside gene matches: 4. The CDR3 region is CATSRSGGGYEQYF. DNA of the CDR3: TGTGCCACCAGCAGATCCGGGGGGGGGTACGAGCAGTACTTC.

The genes are TRBV29-1 and TRBJ1-2, with TRBD1 identical over 9 bases. Germline V gene lookup returns CDR1 SQVTM and CDR2 ANQGSEA. The CDR3 spans 14 residues. V gave up 6 bases and J gave up 0 bases; unmatched junction bases: 5. The CDR3 loop reads CSVTGGASNYGYTF. DNA for the CDR3: TGCAGCGTGACAGGGGGGGCATCTAACTATGGCTACACCTTC. Full variable domain (missing parts from reference TRBV29-1 and TRBJ1-2): SAVISQKPSRDICQRGTSLTIQCQVDSQVTMMFWYRQQPGQSLTLIATANQGSEATYESGFVIDKFPISRPNLTFSTLTVSNMSPEDSSIYLCSVTGGASNYGYTFGSGTRLTVV.

This sequence joins TRBV5-5 and TRBJ1-1; D unresolved. Germline assignment: CDR1 SGHKS and CDR2 YYEKEE (reference sequence). The CDR3 is 13 amino acids. V gave up 0 bases and J gave up 6 bases, with 9 bases separating them. CDR3: CASSLAGMAEAFF. The CDR3 coding sequence is TGTGCCAGCAGCTTGGCCGGGATGGCTGAAGCTTTCTTT.

The V and J genes are TRBV4-3 and TRBJ2-3; unclear D gene. The CDR3 loop spans 15 amino acids. Trimming cost V 4 bases and J 0 bases, with 11 bases left between them. Germline values: CDR1 LGHNA, CDR2 YSLEER. CDR3 amino acids: CASSPFAQSTDTQYF. DNA of the CDR3: TGCGCCAGCAGCCCCTTCGCCCAGAGCACAGATACGCAGTATTTT.

The chain employs TRBV6-5 and TRBJ2-7, with TRBD1 matching 7 bases. Germline CDR1 reads MNHEY; CDR2 reads SVGAGI. Trimming removed 6 bases from V and 4 bases from J; junction bases left unmatched: 3. The CDR3 sequence is 12 residues long. The CDR3 nucleotides read TGTGCCAGCAGGGGGACAGTTTACGAGCAGTACTTC. Its protein product is CASRGTVYEQYF.

V and J are TRBV5-4 and TRBJ2-7, with 8 bases fitting TRBD1. The V gene end was trimmed by 0 bases and the J gene end by 0 bases; junction bases not matched to a gene: 5. The CDR3 contains 16 residues. CDR1 SGHNT and CDR2 YYREEE come from the germline V gene (reference sequence). The CDR3 DNA sequence: TGTGCCAGCAGCTTGGCCGCAGGGGGCCTCTCCTACGAGCAGTACTTC. Translated, it gives CASSLAAGGLSYEQYF.

This chain links TRBV6-6 with TRBJ2-5, with TRBD2 as a possible D gene (5 bases). Trimming cost V 5 bases and J 6 bases, with 16 bases left between them. Per germline, CDR1 MNHNY and CDR2 SVGAGI (reference sequence). This CDR3 region has 14 residues. The CDR3 spells CASSEGPKAKTQYF. CDR3 sequence (DNA): TGTGCCAGCAGTGAGGGCCCCAAGGCGAAGACCCAGTACTTC.

This clone was detected a few times. This sequence joins TRBV29-1 and TRBJ1-3; no firm D call. This CDR3 is 12 amino acids long. The germline V gene encodes CDR1 SQVTM and CDR2 ANQGSEA. Deletions cut 7 bases from V and 2 bases from J, with 9 bases between. The CDR3 DNA is TGCAGCGCCATATTAGCTGGAAACACCATATATTTT. Translated, it gives CSAILAGNTIYF.

The CDR3 coding sequence is TGCGCCAGCAGGGAGACAGTCTTCAATCAGCCCCAGCATTTT. As protein: CASRETVFNQPQHF. The chain joins TRBV10-2 to TRBJ1-5, with D possibly TRBD1 on 5 matching bases. Germline lookup yields CDR1 WSHSY and CDR2 SAAADI. The V gene lost 6 bases and the J gene lost 3 bases, with 12 bases spanning the gap. CDR3 length: 14 residues.

The chain joins TRBV5-1 to TRBJ2-5; D is unresolved. The germline V gene encodes CDR1 SGHRS and CDR2 YFSETQ. V was trimmed by 4 bases and J by 0 bases, leaving 7 bases between them. This CDR3 comprises 13 residues. DNA of the CDR3: TGCGCCAGCAGCGGCCAGAACCAAGAGACCCAGTACTTC. Translating gives CASSGQNQETQYF.

This chain links TRBV28 with TRBJ2-3, with a tentative D call TRBD2 (5 bases). Trimming removed 3 bases from V and 2 bases from J, with 15 bases in between. This CDR3 is built from 16 residues. Germline loops: CDR1 MDHEN, CDR2 SYDVKM. The DNA of the CDR3 is TGTGCCAGCAGTTTGGTAGAGGACTCATCCACAGATACGCAGTATTTT. It is translated as CASSLVEDSSTDTQYF.

V is TRBV11-2 and J is TRBJ2-2; the D gene is possibly TRBD1 (6 bases). The CDR3 runs 15 residues. Germline CDR1 reads SGHAT; CDR2 reads FQNNGV. The V and J ends lost 2 bases and 1 base respectively, with 8 bases between them. CDR3 amino acids: CASSLNRVNTGELFF. The CDR3 DNA reads as TGTGCCAGCAGCTTAAACAGGGTGAACACCGGGGAGCTGTTTTTT.

This chain uses TRBV4-3 with TRBJ2-7; weak D call: TRBD2 (6 bases). This CDR3 is built from 18 residues. The germline V gene encodes CDR1 LGHNA and CDR2 YSLEER. V gave up 0 bases and J gave up 0 bases, with 18 bases separating them. Here the CDR3 DNA reads TGCGCCAGCAGCCAAGATCTTAGTTCTAGCGAGAGCTCCTACGAGCAGTACTTC. Protein sequence: CASSQDLSSSESSYEQYF.

The rearrangement joins TRBV18 to TRBJ1-1; 9 positions match TRBD1. CDR1 KGHSH and CDR2 LQKENI come from the germline V gene. V dropped 6 bases and J dropped 10; count of bases not matched to a gene: 6. This CDR3 region has 12 residues. CDR3: CASSREGQGAFF. CDR3 coding DNA: TGTGCCAGCTCCCGAGAGGGACAGGGAGCTTTCTTT.

This chain connects TRBV29-1 to TRBJ2-2; 10 positions match TRBD2. The germline V gene encodes CDR1 SQVTM and CDR2 ANQGSEA. V lost 4 bases and J lost 8; bases outside the gene matches: 4. This CDR3 comprises 13 residues. Written as DNA, the CDR3 is TGCAGCGTTGGGCTAGCGGGAGATGGGGAGCTGTTTTTT. This gives the protein CSVGLAGDGELFF.

This rearrangement joins TRBV5-6 to TRBJ1-4; 7 nucleotides match TRBD1. Per germline, CDR1 SGHDT and CDR2 YYEEEE. This CDR3 is built from 15 residues. With 4 bases clipped from V and 8 bases from J, the junction kept 11 bases outside the gene matches. The CDR3 here is CASSLRTGPGEKLFF. The DNA of the CDR3 is TGTGCCAGCAGCCTACGGACAGGCCCTGGAGAAAAACTGTTTTTT.

This chain joins TRBV19 and TRBJ1-1; D is uncertain. The length of the CDR3 is 17 residues. With 5 bases removed from V and 4 bases from J, the gap between germline ends came to 23 bases. Germline V CDR1 and CDR2: LNHDA, SQIVND (reference sequence). Written as DNA, the CDR3 is TGTGCCAGTAGTGCCCGGAGGAGGGTGGTTGGAGGCACTGAAGCTTTCTTT. It codes for CASSARRRVVGGTEAFF.